These T cell receptor beta chains were read from a single sample in a study of blood T cell repertoires in COVID-19. Using immunoSEQ multiplex PCR, the repertoire was profiled, and TCRdb retains in-frame clones only, with some absent. The sample holds about 210,000 clones, approximately 90% seen once. The specimen sequenced was peripheral blood. These receptors originate from a man in his forties with acute or convalescent COVID-19. Both conserved end residues are part of each CDR3. Fields, in order: V gene, D gene, J gene, CDR3 protein. D genes are given only for firm matches.

v_gene: TRBV30
d_gene: -
j_gene: TRBJ1-4
CDR3aa: CALGGDRLPLFF

v_gene: TRBV7-9
d_gene: -
j_gene: TRBJ2-1
CDR3aa: CASSLGLNSYNEQFF

v_gene: TRBV27
d_gene: TRBD1
j_gene: TRBJ1-5
CDR3aa: CASSLSWQGENQPQHF

v_gene: TRBV27
d_gene: TRBD2
j_gene: TRBJ2-7
CDR3aa: CASSLSGGGHPYEQYF

v_gene: TRBV28
d_gene: TRBD1
j_gene: TRBJ2-7
CDR3aa: CASSLPGQRIGRTYEQYF

v_gene: TRBV5-1
d_gene: TRBD1
j_gene: TRBJ1-6
CDR3aa: CASSPTGDLGSPLHF

v_gene: TRBV6-5
d_gene: TRBD1
j_gene: TRBJ1-1
CDR3aa: CASSTRQGGEAFF

v_gene: TRBV27
d_gene: -
j_gene: TRBJ1-1
CDR3aa: CASSKRQAGYTEAFF

v_gene: TRBV27
d_gene: -
j_gene: TRBJ1-4
CDR3aa: CASSATGSLTNEKLFF

v_gene: TRBV4-3
d_gene: -
j_gene: TRBJ2-1
CDR3aa: CASSQGAGLYNEQFF

v_gene: TRBV7-3
d_gene: TRBD1
j_gene: TRBJ2-1
CDR3aa: CASSLIGQGAINEQFF

v_gene: TRBV19
d_gene: TRBD2
j_gene: TRBJ2-7
CDR3aa: CASSIGASGRYEQYF

v_gene: TRBV15
d_gene: TRBD1
j_gene: TRBJ2-7
CDR3aa: CATSIGTVGPYEQYF

v_gene: TRBV5-1
d_gene: -
j_gene: TRBJ1-2
CDR3aa: CASNSNYGYTF

v_gene: TRBV5-6
d_gene: TRBD1
j_gene: TRBJ2-7
CDR3aa: CASSVDRGQYEQYF

v_gene: TRBV6-5
d_gene: -
j_gene: TRBJ1-2
CDR3aa: CASSSRTAGYTF

v_gene: TRBV5-1
d_gene: TRBD1
j_gene: TRBJ1-2
CDR3aa: CASSWGQANYGYTF

v_gene: TRBV2
d_gene: TRBD2
j_gene: TRBJ2-7
CDR3aa: CASRPGTSGDYEQYF

v_gene: TRBV5-6
d_gene: TRBD1
j_gene: TRBJ1-2
CDR3aa: CASSFPLQGPIPYGYTF

v_gene: TRBV28
d_gene: -
j_gene: TRBJ2-2
CDR3aa: CASITTNTGELFF

v_gene: TRBV9
d_gene: -
j_gene: TRBJ2-7
CDR3aa: CASSVGNTYEQYF

v_gene: TRBV28
d_gene: -
j_gene: TRBJ1-2
CDR3aa: CASSREGGYTF

v_gene: TRBV4-1
d_gene: -
j_gene: TRBJ1-3
CDR3aa: CASSQDEDLSSGNTIYF

v_gene: TRBV6-5
d_gene: -
j_gene: TRBJ1-5
CDR3aa: CASGEGLKPQHF

v_gene: TRBV30
d_gene: TRBD2
j_gene: TRBJ2-7
CDR3aa: CAWRSAGANYEQYF

v_gene: TRBV24-1
d_gene: -
j_gene: TRBJ2-1
CDR3aa: CATVSGYNEQFF

v_gene: TRBV7-2
d_gene: -
j_gene: TRBJ2-7
CDR3aa: CASSFDRGYEQYF

v_gene: TRBV18
d_gene: -
j_gene: TRBJ1-4
CDR3aa: CASSPQFSGNNEKLFF

v_gene: TRBV5-4
d_gene: TRBD2
j_gene: TRBJ2-3
CDR3aa: CASSLAGGATDTQYF

v_gene: TRBV27
d_gene: TRBD2
j_gene: TRBJ2-5
CDR3aa: CASSCPGLAGPQETQYF

v_gene: TRBV7-2
d_gene: TRBD1
j_gene: TRBJ2-7
CDR3aa: CASSGILRDRGNEQYF

v_gene: TRBV7-2
d_gene: TRBD2
j_gene: TRBJ2-1
CDR3aa: CASSYWEGGPYNEQFF

v_gene: TRBV27
d_gene: -
j_gene: TRBJ2-1
CDR3aa: CASSYQGTRYNEQFF

v_gene: TRBV10-3
d_gene: -
j_gene: TRBJ2-1
CDR3aa: CAISEDSNEQFF

v_gene: TRBV12-3/TRBV12-4
d_gene: -
j_gene: TRBJ1-2
CDR3aa: CASSPTGIYGYTF

v_gene: TRBV30
d_gene: -
j_gene: TRBJ2-6
CDR3aa: CAWSVPGNTGANVLTF

v_gene: TRBV7-9
d_gene: TRBD2
j_gene: TRBJ2-5
CDR3aa: CASSSPLIAGGYQETQYF

v_gene: TRBV5-1
d_gene: TRBD1
j_gene: TRBJ2-1
CDR3aa: CASGQGDSYNEQFF

v_gene: TRBV28
d_gene: -
j_gene: TRBJ2-7
CDR3aa: CASSLIIQALLHF

v_gene: TRBV2
d_gene: -
j_gene: TRBJ2-7
CDR3aa: CASSGYTYEQYF

v_gene: TRBV12-3/TRBV12-4
d_gene: -
j_gene: TRBJ2-3
CDR3aa: CASSGVGRGTQYF

v_gene: TRBV7-9
d_gene: TRBD1
j_gene: TRBJ2-7
CDR3aa: CASSLAPGQGYEQYF

v_gene: TRBV19
d_gene: -
j_gene: TRBJ1-3
CDR3aa: CASSLGLISGNTIYF

v_gene: TRBV27
d_gene: TRBD1
j_gene: TRBJ1-1
CDR3aa: CASSFGTGLLNTEAFF

v_gene: TRBV2
d_gene: -
j_gene: TRBJ2-3
CDR3aa: CASSERSVASTDTQYF

v_gene: TRBV7-8
d_gene: -
j_gene: TRBJ1-5
CDR3aa: CASSPRVVSNQPQHF

v_gene: TRBV7-2
d_gene: -
j_gene: TRBJ1-2
CDR3aa: CASSLEGATYGYTF